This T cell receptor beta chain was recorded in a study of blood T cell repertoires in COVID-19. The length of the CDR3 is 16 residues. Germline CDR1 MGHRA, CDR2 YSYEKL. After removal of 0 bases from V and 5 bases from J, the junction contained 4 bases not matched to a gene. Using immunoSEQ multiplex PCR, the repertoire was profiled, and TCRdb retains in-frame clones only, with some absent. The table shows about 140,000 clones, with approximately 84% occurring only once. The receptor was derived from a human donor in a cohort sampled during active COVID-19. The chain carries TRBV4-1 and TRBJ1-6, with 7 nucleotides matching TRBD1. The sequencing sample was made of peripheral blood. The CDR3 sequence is CASSQDRQGNNSPLHF. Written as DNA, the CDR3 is TGCGCCAGCAGCCAAGATAGACAGGGAAATAATTCACCCCTCCACTTT.